The clone carrying this TCR beta chain showed up many times. Its antigen is as yet unknown. TCR alpha and TCR beta cDNA libraries carrying sample barcodes and UMIs came from 5'RACE with constant-segment primers. A single record per CDR3 protein comes from TCRdb applying MiXCR to the 5' RACE reads. The table lists hundreds of thousands of distinct CDR3 sequences, more than 20% of them singletons, with under 15% in the top ten. These data belong to a study of T-cell memory formation after mild COVID-19. The study's findings and limits: CD4+ clones that contracted lay mainly in CM and EM; CD8+ ones lay in EMRA. Contracting clones from day 15 to 85 had balanced CD4/CD8; later expanders favoured CD4+.

Material: PBMCs or a T cell subset sorted from them (not recorded which). The receptor comes from an adult woman who had mild COVID-19 (a few samples of this study predate the infection). Cell type and time point are not known.

Here the CDR3 DNA reads TGCGCCAGCAGCCAGGGGAACCCCTACGAGCAGTACTTC. Amino acids: CASSQGNPYEQYF. V usage is TRBV5-1 and J usage is TRBJ2-7; a weak D match, TRBD1 (6 bases). Looked up from germline, CDR1 is SGHRS and CDR2 is YFSETQ. CDR3 length equals 13 residues. The V and J ends lost 4 bases and 2 bases respectively, with 10 bases between them.